This TCR beta chain was captured in a study of response to subunit inactivated influenza vaccine. About this clonotype: Its cognate antigen is unknown.

Study conclusions and caveats: The authors put forward the suggestion that each seasonal influenza vaccination may bring in only a limited number of new T cells.

Each CDR3 protein gets one entry after TCRdb re-called the RT-PCR reads with MiXCR. The sample consists of 280,000 or so distinct CDR3 sequences, around a fifth of them appearing once. This CDR3 has 13 residues. V dropped 8 bases and J dropped 0 bases, with 11 bases sitting between them. Germline V lookup: CDR1 MDHEN, CDR2 SYDVKM. V usage is TRBV28 and J usage is TRBJ2-7; D is ambiguous. The specimen comprised PBMCs from blood, sampled less than 22 months after vaccination. The TCR sequence derives from a man aged 50 to 69 who received an inactivated influenza vaccine. The CDR3 bases are TGTGCCAGCTACTCTGCGATCTCCTACGAGCAGTACTTC. Translated: CASYSAISYEQYF.